The 21 T cell receptor beta chains in this list originate from one sample, sequenced in a study of neurological immune-mediated disorders. Each CDR3 protein gets one entry after TCRdb re-called the 5' RACE reads with MiXCR. The data show over 50,000 distinct CDR3 sequences, around 3.3% seen once. The specimen sequenced was PBMCs. These receptors were collected from a man in his forties or fifties with multiple sclerosis.

This clonotype was recorded at least ten times. The rearrangement uses TRBV20-1 and TRBJ1-3; D is uncertain. CDR3 size: 14 residues. V lost 5 bases, J lost 0 bases, and 11 bases lay in between. In germline, CDR1 is DFQATT, CDR2 SNEGSKA (reference sequence). The CDR3 loop is CSAHKGGSGNTIYF. Here the CDR3 DNA reads TGCAGTGCTCATAAGGGCGGCTCTGGAAACACCATATATTTT.

Many counts were recorded for this clonotype. The chain recombines TRBV12-3 or TRBV12-4 with TRBJ1-2, with 7 bases matching TRBD1. Germline trimming cut 6 bases from V and 5 bases from J; bases unmatched to any gene: 6. This CDR3 is 13 amino acids long. CDR3 loop: CASRVTGTYGYTF. CDR3 coding DNA: TGTGCCAGCAGAGTGACAGGGACTTATGGCTACACCTTC.

In this sample, this clonotype turned up many times. The V gene is TRBV10-1, the J gene TRBJ2-7, with 10 bases identical to TRBD1. V trimming: 2 bases; J trimming: 3 bases; junction bases outside the gene matches: 1. CDR3 length: 14 amino acids. Per the germline V gene, CDR1 is WNHNN and CDR2 is SYGVQD (reference sequence). CDR3 sequence (DNA): TGCGCCAGCAGTGAGGGGACAGGGGTCTACGAGCAGTACTTC. It yields the protein CASSEGTGVYEQYF.

This clonotype showed up many times. The rearrangement joins TRBV29-1 to TRBJ1-1; 9 nucleotides match TRBD1. The CDR3 runs 14 residues. The V segment lost 5 bases and the J segment 1 base; nucleotides outside the gene matches: 5. Germline CDR1 reads SQVTM; CDR2 reads ANQGSEA. The CDR3 sequence is CSVLRDRENTEAFF. As DNA, the CDR3 is TGCAGCGTTCTCCGGGACAGGGAGAACACTGAAGCTTTCTTT.

This clonotype has ten or more counts. The chain links TRBV12-3 or TRBV12-4 to TRBJ1-1; D unresolved. This CDR3 comprises 15 residues. The ends were cut back, 5 bases at V and 0 bases at J, with 13 bases in the middle. CDR3 bases: TGTGCCAGCAGTCCCACATCCTGGATGAACACTGAAGCTTTCTTT. This encodes CASSPTSWMNTEAFF.

This clonotype was recorded many times. The gene calls are TRBV12-3 or TRBV12-4 and TRBJ1-1; 9 nucleotides line up with TRBD1. CDR3 length: 15 residues. J was trimmed by 5 bases and V by 1 base; bases with no gene match: 5. CDR3 residues: CASSLGDRVGTEAFF. The CDR3 DNA sequence: TGTGCCAGCAGTTTAGGGGACAGGGTAGGAACTGAAGCTTTCTTT.

This clonotype was found many times. CDR3 sequence: CSASHETSGVTPSRNEQFF. The CDR3 region has the DNA TGCAGTGCTAGTCATGAGACTAGCGGGGTTACTCCTTCGAGGAATGAGCAGTTCTTC. This sequence joins TRBV20-1 and TRBJ2-1; 11 bases agree with TRBD2. The V gene end was trimmed by 3 bases and the J gene end by 7 bases; junction bases not matched to a gene: 20. Germline CDR1 is DFQATT and CDR2 is SNEGSKA (reference sequence). The CDR3 runs 19 residues.

This clonotype appeared many times. The V and J genes are TRBV5-1 and TRBJ1-6, with TRBD1 matching 9 bases. Germline trimming cut 4 bases from V and 10 bases from J; bases unmatched to any gene: 6. Germline V gene data show CDR1 as SGHRS and CDR2 as YFSETQ. The length of the CDR3 is 14 residues. The CDR3 DNA reads as TGCGCCAGCAGCCAGGGACAGGGAGAGTCACCCCTCCACTTT. Translation: CASSQGQGESPLHF.

This clonotype was found many times. The chain uses TRBV10-3 and TRBJ2-3, with TRBD2 as a possible D gene (6 bases). Between the trimmed V and J ends, which lost 5 bases and 6 bases, there was a span of 21 bases. This CDR3 has 16 residues. The germline gives CDR1 ENHRY, CDR2 SYGVKD. The CDR3 nucleotides read TGTGCCATCAGTAATCGTCGGGGGATAGAAGACGATACGCAGTATTTT. This codes for CAISNRRGIEDDTQYF.

This clonotype was detected many times. The rearrangement links TRBV7-3 to TRBJ2-2; 10 bases align to TRBD2. With V trimmed by 4 bases and J by 2 bases, 7 bases remained unmatched. The germline V gene encodes CDR1 SGHTA and CDR2 FQGTGA. The CDR3 spans 17 residues. CDR3 region: CASSSGGLADNTGELFF. The CDR3 DNA reads TGTGCCAGCAGCTCGGGAGGACTAGCGGATAACACCGGGGAGCTGTTTTTT.

This clonotype was recorded many times. The rearrangement joins TRBV5-5 to TRBJ2-1; TRBD1 aligns across 7 bases. Per germline, CDR1 SGHKS and CDR2 YYEKEE (reference sequence). The CDR3 runs 15 residues. V lost 2 bases and J lost 2; bases outside the gene matches: 4. The CDR3 nucleotides read TGTGCCAGCAGCTTCGAGGGGGCCCCCTACAATGAGCAGTTCTTC. Translation: CASSFEGAPYNEQFF.

This clonotype was picked up many times. CDR3 nucleotide sequence: TGCAGTGCTGGTGGGGGGACTAGCGGGGTCTACGAGCAGTACTTC. As protein: CSAGGGTSGVYEQYF. The chain recombines TRBV20-1 with TRBJ2-7; 13 positions match TRBD2. The V gene end was trimmed by 5 bases and the J gene end by 3 bases; junction bases not matched to a gene: 7. Germline CDR1 DFQATT, CDR2 SNEGSKA (reference sequence). This CDR3 has 15 residues.

This clonotype has ten or more counts. This sequence joins TRBV9 and TRBJ1-1; 8 bases map to TRBD1. The CDR3 loop spans 15 amino acids. The germline gives CDR1 SGDLS, CDR2 YYNGEE. V lost 4 bases to trimming and J lost 5 bases; unmatched junction nucleotides: 10. CDR3 residues: CASSTDGTGKTEAFF. The CDR3 coding sequence is TGTGCCAGCAGCACAGACGGGACAGGAAAAACTGAAGCTTTCTTT.

There are many counts of this clonotype. The V and J genes are TRBV28 and TRBJ2-5; no clear D. V lost 3 bases, J lost 5 bases, and 10 bases lay in between. Germline V gene data show CDR1 as MDHEN and CDR2 as SYDVKM. CDR3 length: 13 amino acids. This CDR3 is CASSFKLWETQYF. The CDR3 DNA sequence: TGTGCCAGCAGTTTTAAATTATGGGAGACCCAGTACTTC. Full variable domain (remainder filled in from reference TRBV28 and TRBJ2-5): DVKVTQSSRYLVKRTGEKVFLECVQDMDHENMFWYRQDPGLGLRLIYFSYDVKMKEKGDIPEGYSVSREKKERFSLILESASTNQTSMYLCASSFKLWETQYFGPGTRLLVL.

At least ten counts were recorded for this clonotype. The junction and the germline gene differ at one end; a read error may be behind it. The DNA of the CDR3 is TGCGCCAGCAGCTTAAGTGGGAATTCACCCCTCAACTTT. Its protein product is CASSLSGNSPLNF. The chain links TRBV5-1 to TRBJ1-6, with no clear D. CDR1 and CDR2 from the germline V gene are SGHRS and YFSETQ. The CDR3 has 13 residues.

This clonotype was observed at least ten times. J is TRBJ1-1 and V is TRBV7-9; 9 bases are a match to TRBD1. The CDR3 contains 15 residues. The germline V gene has CDR1 SEHNR and CDR2 FQNEAQ (reference sequence). Germline trimming cut 3 bases from V and 3 bases from J; bases unmatched to any gene: 5. The CDR3 region has the DNA TGTGCCAGCAGCTTGGGGGACAGGGTCGACACTGAAGCTTTCTTT. This codes for CASSLGDRVDTEAFF.

Many counts were recorded for this clonotype. Possible read error: a much larger clone is one base away. CDR3 sequence: CASSLAGKLAGELFF. The CDR3, as DNA: TGTGCCAGCAGCTTAGCGGGGAAGCTCGCCGGGGAGCTGTTTTTT. The chain couples TRBV11-1 to TRBJ2-2; D unresolved. This CDR3 has 15 amino acids. Trimming left V 0 bases short and J 6 bases short, with 11 bases between. In germline, CDR1 is SGHAT, CDR2 FQDESV (reference sequence).

Many counts were recorded for this clonotype. The chain is built from TRBV20-1 and TRBJ1-1; D remains ambiguous. The CDR3 length is 13 residues. The germline V gene encodes CDR1 DFQATT and CDR2 SNEGSKA (reference sequence). V lost 0 bases and J lost 4, with 9 bases in between. The CDR3: CSARDGRLTEAFF. CDR3 bases: TGCAGTGCTAGAGATGGGCGGCTCACTGAAGCTTTCTTT.

This clonotype turned up a few times. A much larger clone is a single base away; this may be a read error. V is TRBV20-1 and J is TRBJ2-5, with 9 bases matching TRBD2. The CDR3 has 13 amino acids. Germline values: CDR1 DFQATT, CDR2 SNEGSKA (reference sequence). In nucleotides, the CDR3 is TGCGGTGCTACTGGGACTAGCCCAGAGACCCAGTACTTC. Its translation: CGATGTSPETQYF.

This clonotype has ten or more counts. Sequence at one end of the junction differs from germline and may be a read error. This sequence joins TRBV28 and TRBJ1-5; no definite D call. The CDR3 totals 14 residues. CDR1 is MDHEN, CDR2 SYDVKM, per germline. CDR3 nucleotides: TGTGCCAGCAGTTTGTGGCAGAGCAATCAGCCCCAGAATTTT. This gives the protein CASSLWQSNQPQNF.

V and J are TRBV11-2 and TRBJ2-1; D may match TRBD1 or TRBD2 (5 bases each). Between the trimmed V and J ends, which lost 0 bases and 14 bases, there was a span of 14 bases. Germline lookup yields CDR1 SGHAT and CDR2 FQNNGV. This CDR3 is 13 amino acids long. The chain's CDR3 is CASSLDREGKEFF. CDR3 nucleotides: TGTGCCAGCAGCTTAGATCGCGAGGGGAAGGAGTTCTTC.